This T cell receptor (beta chain) was sequenced in a study of T cell responses to AZD1222 COVID-19 vaccine. General observations from the study: Across the whole spike, CD4 TCRs peaked at regions 160-218 and 743-854. Close to half of all spike-specific TCRs reportedly target regions of the variants that are unmutated. White British donors predominated, females outnumbered males, and clonal diversity was possibly underestimated. Repertoires were collected only later (after the peak T cell response had occurred).

Germline V CDR1 and CDR2: DFQATT, SNEGSKA (reference sequence). V was pared by 3 bases and J by 2 bases, with 9 bases between. The CDR3 runs 13 residues. Of note for this clone: Antigen specificity is unknown.

The assay was immunoSEQ multiplex PCR, and TCRdb's table has in-frame clones only and misses some. This sample has 150,000 or so clones; roughly 92% occur once, and the top ten carry approximately 2.2%. This sequence originates from an adult in good health. The sample in question was peripheral blood, obtained on day 0 of AZD1222 vaccination. This chain links TRBV20-1 with TRBJ2-3; D unresolved. CDR3 DNA: TGCAGTGCTAGTCTGTCTAACACAGATACGCAGTATTTT. Its translation: CSASLSNTDTQYF.